These 30 T cell receptor beta chains originate from one sample sequenced in a study of shared clonotypes between healthy human individuals. Measured with immunoSEQ multiplex PCR; TCRdb has only the in-frame clones, and not every one. Of 2,500,000 or so clones in the sample, roughly 90% were seen once. Sequenced sample: naive CD4+ T cells from PBMCs. Subset meaning: CD45RA+ positively selected. These receptors were taken from a man aged 18 to 30 in good health. Some clones in this sample may be carry-over from other donors' samples.

This clone was detected only once. The rearrangement links TRBV12-5 to TRBJ2-1; 10 bases line up with TRBD2. Unmatched junction bases numbered 9, after V lost 6 bases and J lost 10 bases. From germline, CDR1 is LGHNT and CDR2 FRNRAP. The CDR3 consists of 14 residues. The CDR3 DNA reads as TGTGCTAGTGGATCCAGCGGGAGGGCCGGAGAGCAGTTCTTC. This encodes CASGSSGRAGEQFF.

V gene TRBV6-4 combines with J gene TRBJ2-3, with unresolved D. Per the germline V gene, CDR1 is MRHNA and CDR2 is SNTAGT. This CDR3 region has 17 residues. Between the trimmed V and J ends, which lost 0 bases and 0 bases, there was a span of 13 bases. CDR3 sequence (DNA): TGTGCCAGCAGTGACTCCTATCTTCCGGACAGCACAGATACGCAGTATTTT. It yields the protein CASSDSYLPDSTDTQYF.

The genes are TRBV27 and TRBJ2-7; no firm D call. The CDR3 sequence is 16 residues long. Trimming pared 0 bases from V and 0 bases from J, leaving 12 bases between. Germline V lookup: CDR1 MNHEY, CDR2 SMNVEV (reference sequence). The CDR3 sequence: CASSLSAPTVSYEQYF. The CDR3 nucleotides are TGTGCCAGCAGTTTATCGGCCCCGACGGTCTCCTACGAGCAGTACTTC.

This chain uses TRBV5-1 with TRBJ2-5, with D perhaps TRBD2 (5 bases). This CDR3 spans 12 amino acids. V lost 4 bases and J lost 3, with 7 bases in between. The germline V gene has CDR1 SGHRS and CDR2 YFSETQ. Written as DNA, the CDR3 is TGCGCCAGCAGCAACGGGGAAGAGACCCAGTACTTC. Translation: CASSNGEETQYF.

V gene TRBV27 combines with J gene TRBJ2-7; 10 nucleotides match TRBD1. This CDR3 comprises 15 residues. Germline V CDR1 and CDR2: MNHEY, SMNVEV (reference sequence). The ends lost 0 bases at V and 4 bases at J; junction bases unmatched: 3. The CDR3 DNA is TGTGCCAGCAGTTTATCGGACAGGGGGATTTACGAGCAGTACTTC. Translating it yields CASSLSDRGIYEQYF.

The chain links TRBV11-2 to TRBJ2-5; 7 bases are a match to TRBD1. Judging by the DNA end, TRBJ2-7 fits better; the J call may be wrong. This CDR3 comprises 13 residues. From germline, CDR1 is SGHAT and CDR2 FQNNGV. The CDR3 coding sequence is TGTGCCAGCGGGGCAGGGGGCTCCTACGAGCAGTACTTC. Its translation: CASGAGGSYEQYF.

The chain couples TRBV7-9 to TRBJ2-1, with 7 positions matching TRBD2. Germline V gene sequence: CDR1 SEHNR, CDR2 FQNEAQ (reference sequence). Trimming at V came to 5 bases and at J to 2 bases, leaving 9 bases not matched to a gene. This CDR3 has 16 residues. The CDR3 coding sequence is TGTGCCAGCAGCCCACCGCTAGCGGACACCTACAATGAGCAGTTCTTC. It yields the protein CASSPPLADTYNEQFF.

The count of this clone is one. The chain recombines TRBV5-4 with TRBJ2-3; D remains unclear. The V gene lost 1 base and the J gene lost 2 bases, with 14 bases spanning the gap. This CDR3 has 16 amino acids. Germline V CDR1 and CDR2: SGHNT, YYREEE (reference sequence). For the CDR3, the DNA is TGTGCCAGCAGCTTGCCCCGTCCCCTCGACACAGATACGCAGTATTTT. Residues: CASSLPRPLDTDTQYF.

The chain is built from TRBV7-2 and TRBJ2-5; 7 positions agree with TRBD2. The J call may not be correct, given that the DNA end is closer to TRBJ2-7. This CDR3 is 13 amino acids long. Germline-derived CDR1 and CDR2 are SGHTA and FQGNSA. The CDR3 protein is CASSSRLANEQYF. CDR3 coding DNA: TGTGCCAGCAGCTCACGACTAGCAAACGAGCAGTACTTC.

This clone was counted a single time. This chain uses TRBV29-1 with TRBJ2-7; D is unclear. Germline V lookup: CDR1 SQVTM, CDR2 ANQGSEA. The CDR3 spans 9 residues. The CDR3 loop is CRAGYEQYF. The DNA of the CDR3 is TGCAGAGCTGGGTACGAGCAGTACTTC.

The rearrangement links TRBV19 to TRBJ2-7; TRBD2 is a possible D gene (6 bases). Trimming took 1 base from V and 0 from J, leaving 10 bases between them. Germline V lookup: CDR1 LNHDA, CDR2 SQIVND (reference sequence). The CDR3 totals 15 residues. The CDR3 reads CASSIVAGHSYEQYF. The DNA for the CDR3 is TGTGCCAGTAGTATAGTGGCGGGGCACTCCTACGAGCAGTACTTC. Looking up the rest from reference TRBV19 and TRBJ2-7 gives the full variable domain: DGGITQSPKYLFRKEGQNVTLSCEQNLNHDAMYWYRQDPGQGLRLIYYSQIVNDFQKGDIAEGYSVSREKKESFPLTVTSAQKNPTAFYLCASSIVAGHSYEQYFGPGTRLTVT.

The chain has TRBV19 and TRBJ2-1; D is unclear. Germline CDR1 is LNHDA and CDR2 is SQIVND (reference sequence). The CDR3 contains 16 residues. Trimming took 1 base from V and 0 from J, leaving 10 bases between them. The CDR3 sequence is CASSIVTVSSYNEQFF. The CDR3 DNA sequence: TGTGCCAGTAGTATAGTTACAGTAAGCTCCTACAATGAGCAGTTCTTC.

This chain links TRBV29-1 with TRBJ1-1; D not resolved. Germline V gene data show CDR1 as SQVTM and CDR2 as ANQGSEA. This CDR3 region has 12 residues. Trimming pared 1 base from V and 6 bases from J, leaving 9 bases between. The chain's CDR3 is CSVEASGPEAFF. CDR3 DNA: TGCAGCGTTGAAGCCAGTGGACCTGAAGCTTTCTTT. Filled out from reference TRBV29-1 and TRBJ1-1, the complete variable domain reads SAVISQKPSRDICQRGTSLTIQCQVDSQVTMMFWYRQQPGQSLTLIATANQGSEATYESGFVIDKFPISRPNLTFSTLTVSNMSPEDSSIYLCSVEASGPEAFFGQGTRLTVV.

V and J are TRBV9 and TRBJ2-7; D gene ambiguous. The CDR3 extends over 14 amino acids. Trimming removed 4 bases at V and 0 bases at J, with 11 bases between. Per germline, CDR1 SGDLS and CDR2 YYNGEE. The CDR3 nucleotides are TGTGCCAGCAGCCCTTTTCCATTCTCCTACGAGCAGTACTTC. As protein: CASSPFPFSYEQYF.

In this sample, this clone turned up once. The chain recombines TRBV5-4 with TRBJ2-6; D not certain. The CDR3 runs to 15 residues. The germline V gene encodes CDR1 SGHNT and CDR2 YYREEE (reference sequence). The V end was cut by 0 bases, the J end by 2 bases, with 6 bases between. CDR3 sequence (DNA): TGTGCCAGCAGCTTGGGGCTTACTGGGGCCAACGTCCTGACTTTC. It is translated as CASSLGLTGANVLTF.

This clone was seen more than once but under ten times. Other DNA sequences in this sample translate to the same CDR3. The chain recombines TRBV2 with TRBJ1-2, with 7 bases aligning to TRBD1. The CDR3 is 13 amino acids. The germline V gene has CDR1 SNHLY and CDR2 FYNNEI. V lost 1 base to trimming and J lost 8 bases; unmatched junction nucleotides: 4. CDR3: CASSEDRGGGYTF. Here the CDR3 DNA reads TGTGCCAGCAGTGAAGACAGGGGAGGCGGCTACACCTTC. Drawing the rest from reference TRBV2 and TRBJ1-2, the complete variable domain is EPEVTQTPSHQVTQMGQEVILRCVPISNHLYFYWYRQILGQKVEFLVSFYNNEISEKSEIFDDQFSVERPDGSNFTLKIRSTKLEDSAMYFCASSEDRGGGYTFGSGTRLTVV.

V and J are TRBV6-5 and TRBJ1-3, with D tentatively TRBD1 (5 bases). The germline V gene encodes CDR1 MNHEY and CDR2 SVGAGI. V was cut by 7 bases and J by 3 bases, with 13 bases left in between. The CDR3 length is 14 residues. CDR3 sequence reads: CASKSRGFGNTIYF. The CDR3 DNA reads as TGTGCCAGCAAAAGTCGGGGGTTTGGAAACACCATATATTTT.

The chain joins TRBV5-4 to TRBJ1-3; D not resolved. CDR1 is SGHNT and CDR2 is YYREEE in the germline V gene (reference sequence). The CDR3 is 16 residues long. The V end was cut by 1 base, the J end by 5 bases, with 16 bases between. CDR3 amino acids: CASSLYPPAHRNTIYF. CDR3 nucleotides: TGTGCCAGCAGCTTGTATCCCCCTGCACACCGAAACACCATATATTTT.

This clone was picked up one time. Other DNA sequences in this sample translate to the same CDR3. The rearrangement uses TRBV11-3 and TRBJ2-5; D is possibly TRBD2 (6 bases). The CDR3 runs 13 residues. The germline V and J ends were trimmed by 5 bases and 4 bases, with 11 bases remaining between them. The germline V gene has CDR1 SGHNT and CDR2 YENEEA. DNA for the CDR3: TGTGCCAGCAGCCCCGGAGGGAGAGAGACCCAGTACTTC. This sequence encodes CASSPGGRETQYF.

This clone was picked up one time. The rearrangement joins TRBV18 to TRBJ2-7; 9 nucleotides align to TRBD2. Losses at the gene ends were 3 bases for V and 3 bases for J; bases not matched to a gene: 6. The germline V gene encodes CDR1 KGHSH and CDR2 LQKENI. The CDR3 totals 15 residues. The CDR3 protein is CASSPIRSGGYEQYF. The CDR3 region has the DNA TGTGCCAGCTCACCCATACGTAGCGGGGGCTACGAGCAGTACTTC.

The chain links TRBV9 to TRBJ1-1, with D possibly being TRBD1 (5 bases). This CDR3 spans 16 amino acids. Germline V gene data show CDR1 as SGDLS and CDR2 as YYNGEE. V was shortened by 0 bases and J by 2 bases, with 14 bases between the two germline ends. The chain's CDR3 is CASSVVSGQSNTEAFF. In DNA, the CDR3 is TGTGCCAGCAGCGTAGTTTCGGGGCAATCCAACACTGAAGCTTTCTTT.

The V call is TRBV7-9, the J call TRBJ1-5, with D uncertain. Germline V gene data show CDR1 as SEHNR and CDR2 as FQNEAQ (reference sequence). Trimming removed 6 bases at V and 6 bases at J, with 9 bases between. The CDR3 totals 12 residues. CDR3 coding DNA: TGTGCCAGCAGTCGGGAGGTTCAGCCCCAGCATTTT. Protein: CASSREVQPQHF.

The rearrangement joins TRBV29-1 to TRBJ2-1; TRBD1 or TRBD2 may be the D gene (5 bases each). The CDR3 contains 16 residues. V gave up 4 bases and J gave up 0 bases, with 16 bases separating them. From germline, CDR1 is SQVTM and CDR2 ANQGSEA. CDR3 amino acids: CSVVLGLADSYNEQFF. In DNA form, the CDR3 reads TGCAGCGTTGTATTGGGGCTAGCTGACTCCTACAATGAGCAGTTCTTC.

This clone was counted a few times. Other nucleotide sequences in the sample specify the same CDR3. This sequence joins TRBV6-5 and TRBJ2-3; the match to TRBD1 covers 7 bases. With 0 bases clipped from V and 6 bases from J, the junction kept 0 bases outside the gene matches. This CDR3 is built from 13 residues. The V gene's germline CDR1 is MNHEY and CDR2 SVGAGI. CDR3 nucleotide sequence: TGTGCCAGCAGTTACTCCAGGGGGGATACGCAGTATTTT. It translates to CASSYSRGDTQYF.

CDR3 in DNA: TGTGCCATCAGTGCGGGACAGGGAGGGGAAAAACTGTTTTTT. Translated, it gives CAISAGQGGEKLFF. This chain uses TRBV10-3 with TRBJ1-4; 9 positions agree with TRBD1. The V gene's germline CDR1 is ENHRY and CDR2 SYGVKD. The CDR3 is made up of 14 amino acids. Trimming cost V 4 bases and J 8 bases; bases outside gene matches: 5.

To note about this clone: Other nucleotide sequences from this sample produce the same CDR3. V and J are TRBV18 and TRBJ1-1; no reliable D call. V was cut by 2 bases and J by 2 bases, with 6 bases left in between. The germline gives CDR1 KGHSH, CDR2 LQKENI. This CDR3 has 13 residues. In DNA form, the CDR3 reads TGTGCCAGCTCACCAAGTCTTAACACTGAAGCTTTCTTT. Its translation is CASSPSLNTEAFF.

V is TRBV10-3 and J is TRBJ1-2; 9 nucleotides align to TRBD1. The germline gives CDR1 ENHRY, CDR2 SYGVKD. The CDR3 runs 14 residues. With V trimmed by 4 bases and J by 6 bases, 6 bases remained unmatched. CDR3 nucleotide sequence: TGTGCCATCAGTGGACAGGGGGTTCGGAATGGCTACACCTTC. Translation: CAISGQGVRNGYTF.

The CDR3, as DNA: TGTGCCAGCAGTCCCCGACAGGGCCTTAAGGGCTACACCTTC. Its translation is CASSPRQGLKGYTF. The chain carries TRBV6-5 and TRBJ1-2; 7 nucleotides agree with TRBD1. CDR3 size: 14 residues. The V segment lost 5 bases and the J segment 8 bases; nucleotides outside the gene matches: 11. The germline CDR1 and CDR2 sequences are MNHEY and SVGAGI.

This sequence joins TRBV2 and TRBJ2-7; 7 nucleotides agree with TRBD1. Germline V lookup: CDR1 SNHLY, CDR2 FYNNEI. The CDR3 sequence is 14 residues long. After removal of 1 base from V and 3 bases from J, the junction contained 3 bases not matched to a gene. CDR3 bases: TGTGCCAGCAGTGAAGGAGGGGGCGGCTACGAGCAGTACTTC. Protein: CASSEGGGGYEQYF.

This chain connects TRBV28 to TRBJ1-2, with D perhaps matching TRBD1 (6 bases). Between the trimmed V and J ends, which lost 3 bases and 6 bases, there was a span of 14 bases. There are 14 residues in the CDR3. Germline CDR1 and CDR2: MDHEN and SYDVKM. The CDR3 sequence is CASSLVRGGHGYTF. CDR3 in DNA: TGTGCCAGCAGTTTGGTGAGGGGGGGGCATGGCTACACCTTC.